Here is one T cell receptor (beta chain) with its context. Its antigen is unidentified. The data belong to a study of tumor-infiltrating lymphocytes in glioblastoma multiforme. TCR beta libraries were built from RNA through three nested multiplex PCR rounds using modified ARM-PCR. Input was 0.45 to 0.5 ug total RNA, reverse-transcribed with a C-beta primer. These TCRB libraries lack any described unique molecular identifiers. TCRdb analysed the multiplex PCR reads with MiXCR anew, one entry per CDR3 protein. The sample contains roughly 9,100 distinct CDR3 sequences, around three quarters of which appear only once. Germline-derived CDR1 and CDR2 are DFQATT and SNEGSKA (reference sequence). This CDR3 has 15 residues. V dropped 4 bases and J dropped 2 bases, with 16 bases sitting between them. Notes on the study in general: RNA-based TCR sequencing may distort clone frequencies, since cells carry unequal TCR transcript numbers.

The rearrangement joins TRBV20-1 to TRBJ2-3; D might be TRBD2 (6 bases). The receptor was isolated from a male donor with glioblastoma. The sequenced material came from brain tumor tissue. The CDR3 spells CSATRGTQSTDTQYF. The CDR3, as DNA: TGCAGTGCTACGCGGGGAACACAGTCCACAGATACGCAGTATTTT.